Following are 12 T cell receptor beta chains from one sample sequenced in a study of shared clonotypes between healthy human individuals. Profiled with immunoSEQ multiplex PCR; TCRdb holds only in-frame clones, not every one. The table records approximately 1.9 million clones, just over 90% of them present only once. It was CD45RO-negative cells, positively selected for CCR7, that made up naive CD8 cells, with terminally differentiated effector memory CD45RA+ cells excluded. The sequenced sample consisted of naive CD8+ T cells from PBMCs. The receptors were sampled from a man between 18 and 35 years old in good health. Some clones in this sample may be carry-over from other donors' samples.

The rearrangement uses TRBV9 and TRBJ2-5; TRBD1 matches at 8 bases. CDR1 SGDLS and CDR2 YYNGEE come from the germline V gene. CDR3 length: 12 amino acids. The V and J ends lost 7 bases and 5 bases, in that order; junction bases with no gene match: 4. CDR3 sequence: CASGGQGETQYF. In DNA, the CDR3 is TGTGCCAGCGGAGGACAGGGTGAGACCCAGTACTTC.

The rearrangement joins TRBV9 to TRBJ1-1; D is ambiguous. Germline CDR1 and CDR2: SGDLS and YYNGEE. V was shortened by 0 bases and J by 3 bases, with 15 bases between the two germline ends. This CDR3 contains 16 residues. DNA for the CDR3: TGTGCCAGCAGCGTAGGGGCCCTCAAGGGTGACACTGAAGCTTTCTTT. It specifies CASSVGALKGDTEAFF.

The chain combines TRBV27 with TRBJ2-1; D is possibly TRBD2 (6 bases). Trimming took off 6 bases at V and 0 bases at J, with 18 bases between the two ends. The CDR3 has 17 residues. Germline CDR1 reads MNHEY; CDR2 reads SMNVEV (reference sequence). CDR3 in amino acids: CASRGLLAGGSYNEQFF. In DNA form, the CDR3 reads TGTGCCAGCAGGGGCCTACTAGCAGGAGGCTCCTACAATGAGCAGTTCTTC.

The chain employs TRBV18 and TRBJ2-1; no reliable D call. The CDR3 has 15 residues. In germline, CDR1 is KGHSH, CDR2 LQKENI. The V end lost 3 bases, the J end lost 6 bases, and 15 bases lay between the germline ends. CDR3 sequence reads: CASSPSRQASNEQFF. Here the CDR3 DNA reads TGTGCCAGCTCACCGTCCCGGCAGGCGAGCAATGAGCAGTTCTTC.

This rearrangement joins TRBV4-3 to TRBJ2-1; 10 bases fit TRBD2. V shed 0 bases and J 0 bases; nucleotides not matched to a gene: 5. The germline CDR1 and CDR2 sequences are LGHNA and YSLEER. The CDR3 runs 18 residues. The DNA of the CDR3 is TGCGCCAGCAGCCAAGATAGGCCTAGCGGGAGCTCCTACAATGAGCAGTTCTTC. Protein product: CASSQDRPSGSSYNEQFF.

A note on this clone: Other DNA sequences in the same sample also yield this CDR3. The chain has TRBV5-1 and TRBJ2-1, with no clear D. The length of the CDR3 is 13 residues. Germline CDR1 SGHRS, CDR2 YFSETQ. Trimming cost V 0 bases and J 4 bases, with 5 bases left between them. CDR3 DNA sequence: TGCGCCAGCAGCTTGGCACGGTACAATGAGCAGTTCTTC. Protein product: CASSLARYNEQFF.

The chain couples TRBV5-4 to TRBJ1-2; the D is unclear. The ends were cut back, 0 bases at V and 4 bases at J, with 7 bases in the middle. CDR1 and CDR2 from the germline V gene are SGHNT and YYREEE (reference sequence). CDR3 length: 13 residues. The CDR3 nucleotides are TGTGCCAGCAGCTTGGACAGTCTCTATGGCTACACCTTC. The encoded protein is CASSLDSLYGYTF.

This chain connects TRBV7-9 to TRBJ2-1; 8 bases fit TRBD2. The J segment lost 0 bases and the V segment lost 3 bases, leaving 13 bases of the junction unmatched. The germline V gene encodes CDR1 SEHNR and CDR2 FQNEAQ (reference sequence). This CDR3 spans 19 amino acids. CDR3 bases: TGTGCCAGCAGCTTCCCCGTGGCGGGAGGAACAATCTCCTACAATGAGCAGTTCTTC. The encoded protein is CASSFPVAGGTISYNEQFF.

About this clone: One junction end does not reproduce the germline sequence, and a read error may be involved. The chain uses TRBV28 and TRBJ2-7; unclear D gene. CDR3 length: 11 residues. CDR1 and CDR2 from the germline V gene are MDHEN and SYDVKM. CDR3 sequence: CASSLSEILTF. The CDR3 DNA reads as TGTGCCAGCAGTTTATCGGAGATACTCACCTTC.

This rearrangement joins TRBV7-9 to TRBJ2-1, with TRBD2 matching over 11 bases. V shed 4 bases and J 7 bases; nucleotides not matched to a gene: 9. Germline values: CDR1 SEHNR, CDR2 FQNEAQ (reference sequence). This CDR3 region has 16 residues. The CDR3 sequence: CASSSRLAGRENEQFF. CDR3 nucleotide sequence: TGTGCCAGCAGCTCGCGACTAGCGGGACGGGAAAATGAGCAGTTCTTC.

The J gene is TRBJ2-1, the V gene TRBV2; 8 nucleotides line up with TRBD1. This CDR3 spans 15 amino acids. V shed 8 bases, J shed 2 bases, and the junction held 8 bases outside the gene matches. In germline, CDR1 is SNHLY, CDR2 FYNNEI. The CDR3 protein is CASPSQGAPYNEQFF. The CDR3 coding sequence is TGTGCCAGCCCATCCCAGGGGGCACCCTACAATGAGCAGTTCTTC.

This chain links TRBV5-1 with TRBJ1-2, with D unresolved. CDR3 length: 14 amino acids. V dropped 4 bases and J dropped 4 bases, with 14 bases sitting between them. Germline lookup yields CDR1 SGHRS and CDR2 YFSETQ. CDR3 nucleotide sequence: TGCGCCAGCAGCCCAGCAGGTGCTGTCTATGGCTACACCTTC. Translated, it gives CASSPAGAVYGYTF.